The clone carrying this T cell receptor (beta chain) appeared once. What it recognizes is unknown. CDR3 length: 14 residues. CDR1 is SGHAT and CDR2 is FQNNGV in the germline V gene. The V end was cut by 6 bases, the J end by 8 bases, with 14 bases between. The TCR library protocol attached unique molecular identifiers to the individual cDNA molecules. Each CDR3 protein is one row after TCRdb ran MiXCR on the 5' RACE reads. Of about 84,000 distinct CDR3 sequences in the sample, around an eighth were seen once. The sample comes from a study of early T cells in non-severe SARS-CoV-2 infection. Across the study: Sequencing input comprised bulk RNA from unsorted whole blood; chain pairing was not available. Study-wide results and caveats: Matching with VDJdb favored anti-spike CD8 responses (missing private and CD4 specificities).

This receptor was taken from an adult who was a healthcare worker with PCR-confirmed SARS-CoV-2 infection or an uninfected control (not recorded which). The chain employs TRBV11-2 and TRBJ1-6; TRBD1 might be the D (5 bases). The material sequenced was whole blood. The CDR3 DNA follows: TGTGCCAGCAGGCCCAGGGAATTGGATTCACCCCTCCACTTT. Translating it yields CASRPRELDSPLHF.